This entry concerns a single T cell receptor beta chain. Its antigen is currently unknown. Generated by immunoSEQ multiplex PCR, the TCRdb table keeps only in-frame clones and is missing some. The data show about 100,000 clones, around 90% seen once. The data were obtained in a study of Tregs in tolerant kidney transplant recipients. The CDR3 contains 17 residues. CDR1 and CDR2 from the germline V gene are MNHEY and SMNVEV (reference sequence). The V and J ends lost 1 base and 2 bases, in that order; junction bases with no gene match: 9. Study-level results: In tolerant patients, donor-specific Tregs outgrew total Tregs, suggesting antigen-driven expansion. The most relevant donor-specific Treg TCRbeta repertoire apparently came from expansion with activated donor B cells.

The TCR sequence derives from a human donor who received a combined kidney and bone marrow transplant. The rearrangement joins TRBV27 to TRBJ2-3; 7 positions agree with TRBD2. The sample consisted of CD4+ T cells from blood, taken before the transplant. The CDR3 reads CASSLYGRGLLTDTQYF. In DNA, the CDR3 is TGTGCCAGCAGTTTATACGGGCGGGGGTTGCTCACAGATACGCAGTATTTT.